Sequencing of this T cell receptor beta chain was carried out in a study of CD8+ T cells in alopecia areata. Regarding the study as a whole: Sequences from scalp samples also cover resident alphabeta T cells of normal skin. Clonality in lesional scalp, especially alopecia totalis/universalis, exceeded that of normal scalp.

This clone came up a few times. Its target is not known. The CDR3 totals 15 residues. The V and J ends lost 4 bases and 0 bases respectively, with 10 bases between them. Germline V gives CDR1 SGHDT, CDR2 YYEEEE. TCR sequencing used cDNA made by reverse transcription of extracted RNA. The assay was immunoSEQ multiplex PCR, and TCRdb's table has in-frame clones only and misses some. The table lists some 150,000 clones, about 72% of them singletons. The chain has TRBV5-6 and TRBJ1-4; no clear D. Material: CD8+ T cells sorted from blood, obtained at week 0. The sequence derives from a human donor with alopecia areata. The CDR3 here is CASSPGTATNEKLFF. The CDR3 DNA is TGTGCCAGCAGCCCGGGCACCGCAACTAATGAAAAACTGTTTTTT. The entire variable domain, with the rest obtained from reference TRBV5-6 and TRBJ1-4, is as follows: DAGVTQSPTHLIKTRGQQVTLRCSPKSGHDTVSWYQQALGQGPQFIFQYYEEEERQRGNFPDRFSGHQFPNYSSELNVNALLLGDSALYLCASSPGTATNEKLFFGSGTQLSVL.